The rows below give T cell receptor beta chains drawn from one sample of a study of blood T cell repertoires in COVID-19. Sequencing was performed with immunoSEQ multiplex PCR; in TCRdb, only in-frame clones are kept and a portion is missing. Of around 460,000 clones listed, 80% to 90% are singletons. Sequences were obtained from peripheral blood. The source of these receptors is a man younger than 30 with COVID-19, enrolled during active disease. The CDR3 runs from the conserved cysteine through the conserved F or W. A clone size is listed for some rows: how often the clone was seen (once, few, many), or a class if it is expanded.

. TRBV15 CATRGTSGTNEQFF
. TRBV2 CATQGISGNTEAFF
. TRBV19 CASSIDIGANVLTF
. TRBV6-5 CASRQGPYNEQFF
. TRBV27 CASSLNRPAKGNTIYF
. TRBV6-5 CASSWGGAGKTQYF
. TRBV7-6 CASNPFPGQGSNEQFF
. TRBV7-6 CASSESLGQATTEAFF
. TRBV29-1 CSVEVEAGGTEAFF
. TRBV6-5 CASDRAANEKLFF
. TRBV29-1 CSVFDRTYNEQFF
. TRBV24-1 CATSVGSTGELFF
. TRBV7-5 CVRSPPERNTEAFF
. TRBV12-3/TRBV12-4 CASSPSTDTQYF
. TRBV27 CAIQDRTDTQYF
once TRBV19 CASNGGTGLSYSNQPQHF
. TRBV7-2 CASSRTSGTNNEQFF
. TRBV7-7 CASSSGTSGYNEQFF
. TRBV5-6 CATTKLGADTQYF
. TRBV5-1 CASSSRTGGSDTQYF